This TCR beta chain comes out of a study of CD8+ T cells in alopecia areata. Study-wide results and caveats: Against the mouse data, patients shared TCRs less clearly, possibly for HLA reasons.

The germline V and J ends were trimmed by 1 base and 0 bases, with 11 bases remaining between them. The CDR3 spans 15 residues. The V gene's germline CDR1 is SGDLS and CDR2 YYNGEE. The authors extracted RNA and reverse transcribed it into cDNA as the sequencing template. Generated by immunoSEQ multiplex PCR, the TCRdb table keeps only in-frame clones and is missing some. The sample lists roughly 190,000 clones, 45% to 65% occurring once. This clone was observed a few times. The antigen is undetermined. Treatment specified: oral pan-JAK inhibitor, 5-10 mg twice daily. Peripheral blood and lesional scalp punch biopsies came from alopecia areata patients.

V usage is TRBV9 and J usage is TRBJ2-7; D might be TRBD1 or TRBD2, each matching 5 bases. The sequence derives from a human donor with alopecia areata. The input for sequencing was CD4+ T cells sorted from blood, taken at week 4, from a patient treated with tofacitinib. The CDR3 sequence is CASSVTGLSSYEQYF. For the CDR3, the DNA is TGTGCCAGCAGCGTAACGGGGCTGAGCTCCTACGAGCAGTACTTC.